This TCR beta chain was obtained from a study of tumor and adjacent non-tumor tissue in lung cancer (dated by TCRdb to the late 2010s). In the study overall: Patients with adenocarcinoma (about twelve), squamous cell carcinoma (2) and small cell lung cancer (1) were included in the cohort. The 15 enrolled patients, of whom about 10 were men and 5 were women, were aged about 30 to 85 years and were diagnosed with TNM stage I to III disease. Sequencing produced about 130 million productive TCRbeta reads in total, an average of about 3.8 million reads per sample. Using bulk TCRbeta repertoires from roughly 14 lung cancer patients, the study set lung tumor tissue side by side with matched distant non-tumor lung tissue. A few dozen paired specimens, one tumor and one normal lung sample per patient, were profiled by TCRbeta CDR3 sequencing.

RNA was isolated from bulk, unsorted tissue, and RNA quality was assessed with a NanoDrop ND-1000 and an Agilent 2100. Donors were newly diagnosed lung cancer patients admitted for thoracic surgery in China between August and November 2014, without prior chemotherapy. Anyone who had undergone radiotherapy or chemotherapy before, or who had another cancer at the same time, was left out of the study. Surgical tissue pieces of 1-2 cm3 were preserved in RNAlater solution and were kept at -80 degrees C until use. Broad study findings and their caveats: The cohort had only around 15 patients, and the authors noted that larger samples and more detailed clinical data are needed. Peripheral blood was not sequenced, so blood TCRbeta repertoires in these lung cancer patients were not examined. The top 100 clones made up a significantly larger cumulative share of the repertoire in normal lung than in tumor tissue. The sequencing platform is not named in the methods, and unique molecular identifiers are not mentioned. TCR diversity was significantly higher in younger patients, and greater tumor TCR diversity was associated with shorter overall survival and shorter disease-free survival. TCR diversity (inverse Simpson) was significantly higher in tumor than in normal lung tissue (around 460 vs 160, P = 0.0075, Mann-Whitney U test).

Libraries were made using multiplex PCR. Sequencing used an Illumina HiSeq 2500. Following protocols modified from ARM-PCR, the researchers constructed TCRbeta libraries through three rounds of nested PCR with primers (Table S4). Before sequencing, PCR products of 200-500 bp were excised from the gel and purified with the QIAquick gel extraction kit. The authors processed their data as follows. Trimmomatic was used to clean the reads, FLASH was used to merge the reads into complete CDR3 sequences, and MiTCR was used to assign the reads to V(D)J germline segments. Clonal diversity was computed as the inverse Simpson's index with VDJtools. Productive reads were defined as in-frame sequences without a premature stop codon. TCRdb trimmed the raw reads at Q25, called clones with MiXCR and kept productive beta chains. Identical CDR3 proteins give one entry, which carries the most common genes and DNA. In this record, the V and J calls reflect TCRdb's handling and not the investigators' own analysis. Within this sample are over 130,000 distinct CDR3 sequences, with roughly 70% of them counted one time only. Of the sample, 15% to 20% falls within the top ten clones.

The table lists this clonotype with a count of one. It lacks a known antigen. No much larger clone exists at a distance of one base, and base qualities are not known. One read alone is a weak basis. This TCR came from a man between 60 and 70 years old with small cell lung cancer. Sequencing input: lung tumor tissue.

The CDR3 is CASSPTGLYKQPQHF. The nucleotide sequence is TGTGCCAGCAGTCCTACTGGATTGTACAAACAGCCCCAGCATTTT. Recombination joined TRBV12-3 or TRBV12-4 with TRBJ1-5, with the D gene uncertain. V lost 5 bases and J lost 7 bases; the stretch between them is 18 bases long. Measured from the cysteine to the phenylalanine, the CDR3 is 15 residues long. The kept DNA is CDR3 alone, 45 bases in frame from the first base.